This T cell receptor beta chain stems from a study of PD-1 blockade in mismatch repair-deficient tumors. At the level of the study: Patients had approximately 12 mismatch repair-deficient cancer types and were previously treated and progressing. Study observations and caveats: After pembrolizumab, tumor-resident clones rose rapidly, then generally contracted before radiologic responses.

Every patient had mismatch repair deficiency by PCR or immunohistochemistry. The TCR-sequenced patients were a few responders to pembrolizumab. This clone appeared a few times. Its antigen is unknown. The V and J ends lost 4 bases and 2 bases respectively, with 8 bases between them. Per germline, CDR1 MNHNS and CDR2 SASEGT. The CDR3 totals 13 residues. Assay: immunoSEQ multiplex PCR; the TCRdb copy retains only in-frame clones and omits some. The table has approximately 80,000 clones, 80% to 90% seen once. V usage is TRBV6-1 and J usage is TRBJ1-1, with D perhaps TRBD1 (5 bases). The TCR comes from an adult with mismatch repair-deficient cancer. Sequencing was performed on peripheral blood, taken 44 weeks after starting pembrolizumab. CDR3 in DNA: TGTGCCAGCAGTGGACAGTTTAACACTGAAGCTTTCTTT. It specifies CASSGQFNTEAFF.